The 25 T cell receptor beta chains presented below share a single source sample, sequenced in a study of brain T cells in children with intractable seizures. Measured with immunoSEQ multiplex PCR; TCRdb has only the in-frame clones, and not every one. The sample lists tens of thousands of clones, around 93% seen once, with over 1.5% in the top ten. The sequencing used peripheral blood, collected at surgery. The receptors come from a boy under two years old with tuberous sclerosis and intractable seizures.

V and J are TRBV7-9 and TRBJ1-2, with D possibly TRBD1 on 5 matching bases. CDR3 size: 12 residues. CDR1 and CDR2 (germline): SEHNR, FQNEAQ (reference sequence). Trimming took off 1 base at V and 6 bases at J, with 6 bases between the two ends. CDR3 DNA: TGTGCCAGCAGCTTAGTAGGGGATGGCTACACCTTC. Amino acids: CASSLVGDGYTF.

This sequence joins TRBV6-5 and TRBJ2-6; D unclear. Deletions cut 0 bases from V and 2 bases from J, with 2 bases between. CDR1 and CDR2 (germline): MNHEY, SVGAGI. The CDR3 is made up of 14 amino acids. CDR3 in DNA: TGTGCCAGCAGTTACTCGACTGGGGCCAACGTCCTGACTTTC. Amino acid sequence: CASSYSTGANVLTF.

V is TRBV30 and J is TRBJ2-2; D may correspond to TRBD1 or TRBD2 (6 bases each). V dropped 3 bases and J dropped 2 bases, with 10 bases sitting between them. Germline-derived CDR1 and CDR2 are GTSNPN and SVGIG (reference sequence). The CDR3 is made up of 14 amino acids. Here the CDR3 DNA reads TGTGCCTGGAGAGGGGGGACTAACACCGGGGAGCTGTTTTTT. It specifies CAWRGGTNTGELFF. The whole variable domain, remainder taken from reference TRBV30 and TRBJ2-2, is SQTIHQWPATLVQPVGSPLSLECTVEGTSNPNLYWYRQAAGRGLQLLFYSVGIGQISSEVPQNLSASRPQDRQFILSSKKLLLSDSGFYLCAWRGGTNTGELFFGEGSRLTVL.

The chain combines TRBV19 with TRBJ1-6; D possibly corresponds to TRBD1 (5 bases). The CDR3 loop spans 13 amino acids. CDR1 and CDR2 (germline): LNHDA, SQIVND (reference sequence). V gave up 6 bases and J gave up 8 bases, with 11 bases separating them. CDR3 coding DNA: TGTGCCAGTAGACGGGGGAAAGATTCACCCCTCCACTTT. Translated, it gives CASRRGKDSPLHF.

This rearrangement joins TRBV7-9 to TRBJ2-7, with no clear D. Germline values: CDR1 SEHNR, CDR2 FQNEAQ (reference sequence). This CDR3 has 13 residues. V lost 3 bases to trimming and J lost 2 bases, with 8 bases between them. Here the CDR3 DNA reads TGTGCCAGCAGCTTGGGTGGGACCTACGAGCAGTACTTC. Translation: CASSLGGTYEQYF.

The chain uses TRBV24-1 and TRBJ2-1; 8 nucleotides match TRBD1. This CDR3 spans 16 amino acids. V lost 5 bases to trimming and J lost 5 bases; unmatched junction nucleotides: 10. The V gene's germline CDR1 is KGHDR and CDR2 SFDVKD. The CDR3 reads CATSAQTGVTDNEQFF. CDR3 sequence (DNA): TGTGCCACCAGTGCCCAGACAGGGGTCACCGACAATGAGCAGTTCTTC.

This chain connects TRBV27 to TRBJ2-1; TRBD2 matches at 10 bases. The CDR3 runs 18 residues. CDR1 is MNHEY and CDR2 is SMNVEV in the germline V gene (reference sequence). The V gene end was trimmed by 5 bases and the J gene end by 3 bases; junction bases not matched to a gene: 13. This CDR3 reads CASSPAEAGGRGYNEQFF. The CDR3, as DNA: TGTGCCAGCAGTCCCGCTGAAGCGGGAGGGAGAGGCTACAATGAGCAGTTCTTC.

This chain links TRBV13 with TRBJ1-1; D is undetermined. Deletions cut 2 bases from V and 1 base from J, with 8 bases between. The V gene's germline CDR1 is PRHDT and CDR2 FYEKMQ (reference sequence). This CDR3 contains 14 residues. The CDR3 nucleotides are TGTGCCAGCAGCTTATTCACGGGGAACACTGAAGCTTTCTTT. Protein sequence: CASSLFTGNTEAFF.

The gene calls are TRBV19 and TRBJ2-4, with 7 bases that match TRBD2. Germline CDR1 and CDR2: LNHDA and SQIVND (reference sequence). The CDR3 has 14 amino acids. The J segment lost 5 bases and the V segment lost 5 bases, leaving 6 bases of the junction unmatched. Here the CDR3 DNA reads TGTGCCAGTAGTTTCAGGGAGGGCCAAAACATTCAGTACTTC. It is translated as CASSFREGQNIQYF.

The chain combines TRBV4-1 with TRBJ2-3; TRBD1 might be the D (5 bases). The CDR3 has 18 amino acids. Germline lookup yields CDR1 MGHRA and CDR2 YSYEKL. Trimming pared 0 bases from V and 0 bases from J, leaving 16 bases between. This chain's CDR3 is CASSQDQGGRVSTDTQYF. The CDR3 DNA reads TGCGCCAGCAGCCAAGATCAAGGTGGCAGGGTGAGCACAGATACGCAGTATTTT.

V gene TRBV3-1 (or the pseudogene TRBV3-2) combines with J gene TRBJ2-1, with 8 bases matching TRBD1. J lost 1 base, V lost 4 bases, and 3 bases had no gene match. From germline, CDR1 is LGHDT and CDR2 YNNKEL (reference sequence). CDR3 length equals 15 residues. The CDR3 loop is CASSPDRGSYNEQFF. The CDR3 coding sequence is TGTGCCAGCAGCCCCGACAGGGGATCCTACAATGAGCAGTTCTTC.

The genes are TRBV6-1 and TRBJ1-1; D not resolved. CDR1 is MNHNS, CDR2 SASEGT, per germline. V dropped 6 bases and J dropped 1 base, with 3 bases sitting between them. This CDR3 comprises 11 residues. CDR3 residues: CASSRNTEAFF. CDR3 coding DNA: TGTGCCAGCAGCCGGAACACTGAAGCTTTCTTT.

The rearrangement joins TRBV7-9 to TRBJ2-2, with 12 positions matching TRBD2. The germline gives CDR1 SEHNR, CDR2 FQNEAQ (reference sequence). The CDR3 runs to 16 residues. The J segment lost 2 bases and the V segment lost 5 bases, leaving 3 bases of the junction unmatched. The DNA of the CDR3 is TGTGCCAGCAGCCCCGGACTAGCGGGAAACACCGGGGAGCTGTTTTTT. This sequence encodes CASSPGLAGNTGELFF.

This chain joins TRBV7-2 and TRBJ1-1, with D perhaps TRBD1 (6 bases). The CDR3 has 16 residues. The V end was cut by 0 bases, the J end by 3 bases, with 14 bases between. Germline-derived CDR1 and CDR2 are SGHTA and FQGNSA. The CDR3 region has the DNA TGTGCCAGCAGCTTAGCGTCTGGGGGCGGATACACTGAAGCTTTCTTT. It specifies CASSLASGGGYTEAFF.

The gene calls are TRBV10-3 and TRBJ2-3; 10 nucleotides match TRBD1. CDR3 size: 14 residues. Germline values: CDR1 ENHRY, CDR2 SYGVKD. V dropped 9 bases and J dropped 4; count of bases not matched to a gene: 7. The CDR3: CAIWTGGRPDTQYF. CDR3 DNA: TGTGCCATTTGGACAGGGGGTAGGCCAGATACGCAGTATTTT.

The V gene is TRBV12-3 or TRBV12-4, the J gene TRBJ2-1; no definite D call. The CDR3 consists of 12 residues. The V and J ends lost 3 bases and 5 bases respectively, with 5 bases between them. The CDR3 spells CASSFPDNEQFF. The CDR3 DNA follows: TGTGCCAGCAGTTTCCCCGACAATGAGCAGTTCTTC.

CDR3 bases: TGTGCCAGCAGCCGGACTAGCGGGAGGGGGACCTACAATGAGCAGTTCTTC. Translated, it gives CASSRTSGRGTYNEQFF. The chain is built from TRBV2 and TRBJ2-1; TRBD2 matches 15 bases. The CDR3 length is 17 residues. Germline V gene sequence: CDR1 SNHLY, CDR2 FYNNEI. The trim removed 6 bases at V and 2 bases at J, leaving 5 bases unmatched.

The V and J genes are TRBV10-3 and TRBJ1-5; possible D gene TRBD1, 6 bases. The length of the CDR3 is 18 residues. Germline CDR1 ENHRY, CDR2 SYGVKD. Deletions cut 2 bases from V and 1 base from J, with 18 bases between. CDR3 bases: TGTGCCATCAGTGAGCCAGGGGCCGCAGTAGGGAGCAATCAGCCCCAGCATTTT. It yields the protein CAISEPGAAVGSNQPQHF.

The chain employs TRBV20-1 and TRBJ2-7; 9 bases align to TRBD1. The germline V gene encodes CDR1 DFQATT and CDR2 SNEGSKA (reference sequence). V shed 3 bases, J shed 6 bases, and the junction held 3 bases outside the gene matches. The length of the CDR3 is 12 residues. The CDR3 spells CSASRTGAEQYF. For the CDR3, the DNA is TGCAGTGCTAGTCGGACAGGGGCCGAGCAGTACTTC.

The chain couples TRBV9 to TRBJ2-7; TRBD2 aligns across 9 bases. The CDR3 is 17 amino acids. V lost 7 bases, J lost 4 bases, and 18 bases stayed unmatched. The germline V gene has CDR1 SGDLS and CDR2 YYNGEE. CDR3 coding DNA: TGTGCCAGCTCGCCGAAAGGGACTAGCTCTTCCCTTTACGAGCAGTACTTC. This gives the protein CASSPKGTSSSLYEQYF.

The chain uses TRBV3-1 (or the pseudogene TRBV3-2) and TRBJ2-7, with 13 bases matching TRBD2. The V and J ends lost 1 base and 3 bases, in that order; junction bases with no gene match: 3. CDR1 is LGHDT and CDR2 is YNNKEL in the germline V gene (reference sequence). The CDR3 runs 16 residues. Here the CDR3 DNA reads TGTGCCAGCAGCCAAGCACTAGCGGGAGGGATCTACGAGCAGTACTTC. Its translation is CASSQALAGGIYEQYF.

As to this clone: The junction shows a germline mismatch at one end, possibly a read error. This chain connects TRBV7-7 to TRBJ2-5; TRBD2 aligns across 9 bases. This CDR3 comprises 16 residues. Germline CDR1 and CDR2: SSHAT and FNYEAQ (reference sequence). The CDR3 sequence is CASSPQRGAFQETQYF. The CDR3 nucleotides are TGTGCTAGCAGCCCCCAGCGGGGGGCCTTCCAAGAGACCCAGTACTTC.

This sequence joins TRBV5-6 and TRBJ1-3; a weak D match, TRBD1 (5 bases). The CDR3 loop spans 15 amino acids. CDR1 SGHDT and CDR2 YYEEEE come from the germline V gene. Trimming shortened V by 0 bases and J by 2 bases, and 9 bases separated the two germline ends. The CDR3 coding sequence is TGTGCCAGCAGCTTGGCCAGGGACGCTGGAAACACCATATATTTT. Translating gives CASSLARDAGNTIYF.

The chain recombines TRBV11-2 with TRBJ2-3; TRBD2 agrees at 8 bases. Unmatched junction bases numbered 8, after V lost 1 base and J lost 5 bases. The CDR3 consists of 16 residues. Germline assignment: CDR1 SGHAT and CDR2 FQNNGV. CDR3 nucleotides: TGTGCCAGCAGCTTAGTGGCTAGCGGGCAAGGAGATACGCAGTATTTT. Translated, it gives CASSLVASGQGDTQYF. Variable domain in full (rest from reference TRBV11-2 and TRBJ2-3): EAGVAQSPRYKIIEKRQSVAFWCNPISGHATLYWYQQILGQGPKLLIQFQNNGVVDDSQLPKDRFSAERLKGVDSTLKIQPAKLEDSAVYLCASSLVASGQGDTQYFGPGTRLTVL.

This clone has only a few counts. This chain uses TRBV7-8 with TRBJ2-7, with 7 bases fitting TRBD2. CDR1 is SGHVS, CDR2 FQNEAQ, per germline. CDR3 size: 16 residues. The junction had 9 bases not matched to a gene; V was cut back by 0 bases and J by 4 bases. CDR3 bases: TGTGCCAGCAGCTTAGCGCTTTTGACTAGCTCGTACGAGCAGTACTTC. This encodes CASSLALLTSSYEQYF.